This entry lists 32 T cell receptor beta chains sequenced from one sample in a study of CD8+ T cells in alopecia areata. Treatment denoted: oral pan-JAK inhibitor, 5-10 mg twice daily. Isolated RNA was reverse transcribed into cDNA used as the sequencing template. Data came from immunoSEQ multiplex PCR; TCRdb stores just in-frame clones and leaves some out. Of hundreds of thousands of clones in the sample, 60% were seen once. The material was CD4+ T cells sorted from blood, obtained around week 53, from a patient treated with tofacitinib. These TCRs come from a human donor with alopecia areata.

This chain links TRBV6-5 with TRBJ2-5; the match to TRBD2 covers 11 bases. Germline V gene data show CDR1 as MNHEY and CDR2 as SVGAGI. This CDR3 contains 15 residues. Trimming at V came to 6 bases and at J to 5 bases, leaving 8 bases not matched to a gene. In DNA form, the CDR3 reads TGTGCCAGCAGCCAAAGACTAGCGGGGCGGGAGACCCAGTACTTC. It translates to CASSQRLAGRETQYF.

This sequence joins TRBV6-1 and TRBJ1-5; D unresolved. Germline CDR1 reads MNHNS; CDR2 reads SASEGT. The germline V and J ends were trimmed by 5 bases and 2 bases, with 10 bases remaining between them. The CDR3 contains 14 residues. CDR3 protein: CASSLQVGNQPQHF. The DNA for the CDR3 is TGTGCCAGCAGTCTCCAGGTAGGCAATCAGCCCCAGCATTTT.

This sequence joins TRBV30 and TRBJ1-1; D remains unclear. Germline V CDR1 and CDR2: GTSNPN, SVGIG (reference sequence). Trimming cost V 1 base and J 1 base, with 7 bases left between them. The CDR3 runs 13 residues. The CDR3 DNA follows: TGTGCCTGGAGTGGTTACTCGAACACTGAAGCTTTCTTT. This sequence encodes CAWSGYSNTEAFF.

V and J are TRBV19 and TRBJ2-5; 7 positions match TRBD1. The CDR3 extends over 14 amino acids. V lost 5 bases to trimming and J lost 0 bases; unmatched junction nucleotides: 3. Germline loops: CDR1 LNHDA, CDR2 SQIVND (reference sequence). The CDR3 coding sequence is TGTGCCAGTAGTGTGGGGACAGACCAAGAGACCCAGTACTTC. This sequence encodes CASSVGTDQETQYF. The full variable domain, its missing parts supplied by reference TRBV19 and TRBJ2-5, is DGGITQSPKYLFRKEGQNVTLSCEQNLNHDAMYWYRQDPGQGLRLIYYSQIVNDFQKGDIAEGYSVSREKKESFPLTVTSAQKNPTAFYLCASSVGTDQETQYFGPGTRLLVL.

The rearrangement uses TRBV11-2 and TRBJ1-2; D is undetermined. Germline CDR1 reads SGHAT; CDR2 reads FQNNGV. The CDR3 loop spans 11 amino acids. The ends were cut back, 1 base at V and 7 bases at J, with 4 bases in the middle. CDR3 residues: CASSLGVGYTF. DNA of the CDR3: TGTGCCAGCAGCTTAGGGGTTGGCTACACCTTC.

This chain links TRBV27 with TRBJ2-7, with D possibly being TRBD1 or TRBD2 (5 bases each). The CDR3 is 14 amino acids. V lost 8 bases and J lost 2, with 16 bases in between. Germline-derived CDR1 and CDR2 are MNHEY and SMNVEV (reference sequence). The CDR3 DNA reads as TGTGCCAGCCGCCCCCGGGACGCCGCCTACGAGCAGTACTTC. It codes for CASRPRDAAYEQYF.

This clone was detected a few times. The rearrangement links TRBV12-5 to TRBJ1-5; D uncertain. This CDR3 is built from 14 residues. The V end lost 8 bases, the J end lost 4 bases, and 15 bases lay between the germline ends. CDR1 LGHNT and CDR2 FRNRAP come from the germline V gene. Here the CDR3 reads CASKGGGVNQPQHF. Written as DNA, the CDR3 is TGTGCTAGTAAGGGAGGCGGGGTGAATCAGCCCCAGCATTTT.

The gene calls are TRBV5-1 and TRBJ2-3; 7 positions match TRBD2. V lost 0 bases and J lost 6; bases outside the gene matches: 4. The CDR3 extends over 14 amino acids. The germline gives CDR1 SGHRS, CDR2 YFSETQ. The CDR3 region has the DNA TGCGCCAGCAGCTTGGCGACTAGCCCCGATACGCAGTATTTT. Its protein product is CASSLATSPDTQYF. The variable domain in full, completed from reference TRBV5-1 and TRBJ2-3, reads KAGVTQTPRYLIKTRGQQVTLSCSPISGHRSVSWYQQTPGQGLQFLFEYFSETQRNKGNFPGRFSGRQFSNSRSEMNVSTLELGDSALYLCASSLATSPDTQYFGPGTRLTVL.

V and J are TRBV7-9 and TRBJ1-6; 7 bases fit TRBD1. Trimming took 4 bases from V and 4 from J; bases not matched to a gene: 7. Germline loops: CDR1 SEHNR, CDR2 FQNEAQ (reference sequence). This CDR3 contains 16 residues. The DNA for the CDR3 is TGTGCCAGCAGCTCCCGCGACAGGGAGTATAATTCACCCCTCCACTTT. The encoded protein is CASSSRDREYNSPLHF.

A note on this clone: This sample also contains other DNA sequences that code for the same CDR3. V gene TRBV30 combines with J gene TRBJ1-1; D remains unclear. The ends were cut back, 0 bases at V and 0 bases at J, with 8 bases in the middle. The CDR3 runs 14 residues. In germline, CDR1 is GTSNPN, CDR2 SVGIG (reference sequence). CDR3 coding DNA: TGTGCCTGGAGTGTGGGCAGGTTGAACACTGAAGCTTTCTTT. It codes for CAWSVGRLNTEAFF. Looking up the rest from reference TRBV30 and TRBJ1-1 gives the full variable domain: SQTIHQWPATLVQPVGSPLSLECTVEGTSNPNLYWYRQAAGRGLQLLFYSVGIGQISSEVPQNLSASRPQDRQFILSSKKLLLSDSGFYLCAWSVGRLNTEAFFGQGTRLTVV.

The chain has TRBV5-6 and TRBJ2-7, with D perhaps assigned TRBD1 or TRBD2 (5 bases each). Germline assignment: CDR1 SGHDT and CDR2 YYEEEE. V lost 2 bases to trimming and J lost 2 bases, with 11 bases between them. This CDR3 has 14 residues. CDR3 sequence reads: CASSFRDGTYEQYF. CDR3 coding DNA: TGTGCCAGCAGCTTTAGGGACGGAACCTACGAGCAGTACTTC.

This clone was detected once. CDR3 sequence reads: CASSVLPETTEAFF. The CDR3, as DNA: TGTGCCAGCAGCGTACTGCCCGAGACCACTGAAGCTTTCTTT. The chain couples TRBV9 to TRBJ1-1, with D uncertain. The V gene lost 1 base and the J gene lost 4 bases, with 11 bases spanning the gap. From germline, CDR1 is SGDLS and CDR2 YYNGEE. This CDR3 is 14 amino acids long.

This sequence joins TRBV6-5 and TRBJ1-2, with D tentatively TRBD1 (6 bases). This CDR3 comprises 13 residues. From germline, CDR1 is MNHEY and CDR2 SVGAGI. V lost 6 bases, J lost 8 bases, and 16 bases lay in between. The DNA for the CDR3 is TGTGCCAGCAGCTATACAGGGTCGGGCGGCTACACCTTC. Its protein is CASSYTGSGGYTF.

The chain has TRBV29-1 and TRBJ1-1, with D perhaps TRBD1 (5 bases). The length of the CDR3 is 13 residues. CDR1 is SQVTM, CDR2 ANQGSEA, per germline. Trimming stripped 3 bases from V and 0 bases from J, with 8 bases between. CDR3 loop: CSVDPGLNTEAFF. The CDR3 nucleotides are TGCAGCGTTGATCCAGGGCTGAACACTGAAGCTTTCTTT. Based on the CDR3 plus reference TRBV29-1 and TRBJ1-1, the full variable domain is SAVISQKPSRDICQRGTSLTIQCQVDSQVTMMFWYRQQPGQSLTLIATANQGSEATYESGFVIDKFPISRPNLTFSTLTVSNMSPEDSSIYLCSVDPGLNTEAFFGQGTRLTVV.

The genes are TRBV29-1 and TRBJ1-2; possible D gene TRBD1, 5 bases. Germline CDR1 is SQVTM and CDR2 is ANQGSEA. V gave up 4 bases and J gave up 0 bases, with 12 bases separating them. CDR3 size: 14 residues. CDR3 sequence: CSVGGDPSNYGYTF. The DNA for the CDR3 is TGCAGCGTTGGCGGGGACCCTTCTAACTATGGCTACACCTTC.

This clone was observed a handful of times. This chain links TRBV5-6 with TRBJ2-2; no firm D call. Trimming left V 1 base short and J 1 base short, with 8 bases between. The germline V gene encodes CDR1 SGHDT and CDR2 YYEEEE. The CDR3 sequence is 15 residues long. The CDR3 region has the DNA TGTGCCAGCAGCTTGTTAGGACGGAACACCGGGGAGCTGTTTTTT. Amino acids: CASSLLGRNTGELFF.

The chain couples TRBV21-1 to TRBJ1-6; TRBD1, the table's D call, lacks a check against the DNA. TRBV21-1 is recorded as a pseudogene. The CDR3 spans 15 residues. The CDR3 spells CASRPPGQGTSPLHF. The CDR3 DNA reads as TGTGCCAGCAGACCTCCAGGACAGGGGACTTCACCCCTCCACTTT.

The V call is TRBV29-1, the J call TRBJ2-3; TRBD1 agrees at 9 bases. This CDR3 is 13 amino acids long. V dropped 7 bases and J dropped 0; count of bases not matched to a gene: 2. In germline, CDR1 is SQVTM, CDR2 ANQGSEA. The CDR3 bases are TGCAGCGGGACAGGGGCAAGCACAGATACGCAGTATTTT. The encoded protein is CSGTGASTDTQYF.

The gene calls are TRBV29-1 and TRBJ2-1, with D unresolved. Germline V gene lookup returns CDR1 SQVTM and CDR2 ANQGSEA. V dropped 7 bases and J dropped 0 bases, with 13 bases sitting between them. The CDR3 is made up of 14 amino acids. The CDR3 is CSAPDYSSYNEQFF. The CDR3 nucleotides are TGCAGCGCCCCCGATTACAGCTCCTACAATGAGCAGTTCTTC.

The genes are TRBV30 and TRBJ1-2; D is undetermined. This CDR3 comprises 10 residues. Germline loops: CDR1 GTSNPN, CDR2 SVGIG (reference sequence). CDR3: CALEKGNYTF. The DNA for the CDR3 is TGTGCTCTAGAAAAGGGCAACTACACCTTC.

This clone was seen more than once but under ten times. The chain has TRBV7-9 and TRBJ2-3; D uncertain. The CDR3 sequence is 15 residues long. V was clipped by 8 bases and J by 0 bases, with 15 bases between them. Germline V gene lookup returns CDR1 SEHNR and CDR2 FQNEAQ (reference sequence). The CDR3 bases are TGTGCCAGCGGCCATCAAGGGAAAAGCACAGATACGCAGTATTTT. Translation gives CASGHQGKSTDTQYF.

This chain links TRBV2 with TRBJ2-7; TRBD2 might be the D (7 bases). The V end lost 2 bases, the J end lost 6 bases, and 17 bases lay between the germline ends. The CDR3 runs 15 residues. Germline assignment: CDR1 SNHLY and CDR2 FYNNEI. The CDR3: CASSEIGRGGGEQYF. CDR3 in DNA: TGTGCCAGCAGTGAAATCGGCAGGGGAGGGGGCGAGCAGTACTTC.

V gene TRBV2 combines with J gene TRBJ1-5; unclear D gene. The CDR3 spans 14 residues. Looked up from germline, CDR1 is SNHLY and CDR2 is FYNNEI. The ends were cut back, 5 bases at V and 7 bases at J, with 15 bases in the middle. In DNA, the CDR3 is TGTGCCAGCAGTTACGACACGGCCGTCCAGCCCCAGCATTTT. It is translated as CASSYDTAVQPQHF. The variable domain in full, with the rest retrieved from reference TRBV2 and TRBJ1-5, is EPEVTQTPSHQVTQMGQEVILRCVPISNHLYFYWYRQILGQKVEFLVSFYNNEISEKSEIFDDQFSVERPDGSNFTLKIRSTKLEDSAMYFCASSYDTAVQPQHFGDGTRLSIL.

The V and J genes are TRBV9 and TRBJ2-7; 8 bases match TRBD2. V was clipped by 0 bases and J by 7 bases; unmatched bases: 9. CDR3 length: 15 residues. Germline values: CDR1 SGDLS, CDR2 YYNGEE. CDR3 loop: CASSVEGAGAREQYF. The CDR3 DNA is TGTGCCAGCAGCGTAGAAGGAGCGGGGGCACGGGAGCAGTACTTC.

This clone was seen only once. This chain uses TRBV4-1 with TRBJ1-2; D perhaps matches TRBD1 (5 bases). Germline CDR1 is MGHRA and CDR2 is YSYEKL. Trimming stripped 3 bases from V and 8 bases from J, with 19 bases between. The CDR3 contains 15 residues. The CDR3 nucleotides read TGCGCCAGCAGCCAGTCGAGGGGCACGCGGGAAGGCTACACCTTC. Amino acid sequence: CASSQSRGTREGYTF.

The V gene is TRBV19, the J gene TRBJ2-3; the D is unclear. The V and J ends lost 6 bases and 3 bases respectively, with 13 bases between them. CDR1 is LNHDA and CDR2 is SQIVND in the germline V gene (reference sequence). The CDR3 extends over 14 amino acids. The CDR3 loop is CASRGRVRTDTQYF. The CDR3, as DNA: TGTGCCAGTAGAGGAAGGGTTAGGACAGATACGCAGTATTTT.

The rearrangement joins TRBV7-2 to TRBJ1-5; D is unresolved. Germline values: CDR1 SGHTA, CDR2 FQGNSA. The germline V and J ends were trimmed by 6 bases and 0 bases, with 12 bases remaining between them. The CDR3 has 15 amino acids. CDR3 sequence: CASRTYISSNQPQHF. The CDR3 nucleotides read TGTGCCAGCAGGACTTACATATCTAGCAATCAGCCCCAGCATTTT.

On this clone: Germline is not matched at one junction end, which may reflect a read error. The chain recombines TRBV2 with TRBJ2-1; the D gene could be TRBD1 or TRBD2 (5 bases each). The CDR3 extends over 14 amino acids. CDR1 and CDR2 (germline): SNHLY, FYNNEI. The CDR3 sequence is CTSTDGTFGNEQFF. The CDR3 DNA follows: TGTACCAGCACCGATGGGACCTTCGGCAATGAGCAGTTCTTC.

CDR3 region: CASSPDRGLNTEAFF. The CDR3 bases are TGTGCCAGCAGCCCTGACAGGGGATTAAACACTGAAGCTTTCTTT. The rearrangement uses TRBV5-6 and TRBJ1-1; 8 positions agree with TRBD1. This CDR3 is built from 15 residues. The V gene end was trimmed by 4 bases and the J gene end by 2 bases; junction bases not matched to a gene: 7. CDR1 is SGHDT and CDR2 is YYEEEE in the germline V gene.

The chain uses TRBV29-1 and TRBJ2-3, with D perhaps TRBD2 (5 bases). This CDR3 is 14 amino acids long. CDR1 and CDR2 from the germline V gene are SQVTM and ANQGSEA. Trimming cost V 6 bases and J 1 base, with 14 bases left between them. The DNA for the CDR3 is TGCAGCGTAACTGGACTGGCAGGCACAGATACGCAGTATTTT. It translates to CSVTGLAGTDTQYF.

J is TRBJ2-5 and V is TRBV29-1; 8 bases match TRBD1. The ends lost 7 bases at V and 2 bases at J; junction bases unmatched: 3. This CDR3 region has 12 residues. Looked up from germline, CDR1 is SQVTM and CDR2 is ANQGSEA. The CDR3 here is CSGYRGQETQYF. The CDR3 region has the DNA TGCAGCGGGTACAGGGGGCAAGAGACCCAGTACTTC. The full variable domain, rest sourced from reference TRBV29-1 and TRBJ2-5, is SAVISQKPSRDICQRGTSLTIQCQVDSQVTMMFWYRQQPGQSLTLIATANQGSEATYESGFVIDKFPISRPNLTFSTLTVSNMSPEDSSIYLCSGYRGQETQYFGPGTRLLVL.

This clone was seen more than once but under ten times. V is TRBV27 and J is TRBJ1-2, with 10 bases that match TRBD1. The CDR3 contains 15 residues. V lost 3 bases, J lost 5 bases, and 6 bases stayed unmatched. CDR1 and CDR2 from the germline V gene are MNHEY and SMNVEV (reference sequence). The CDR3 sequence is CASSFLGQGGYGYTF. For the CDR3, the DNA is TGTGCCAGCAGTTTTCTCGGACAGGGGGGTTATGGCTACACCTTC.